The 29 T cell receptor beta chains below were found in one sample sequenced in a study of human CD8 memory T cell subsets. Investigators built TCR beta libraries using UMI-labeled 5' RACE. Using the 5' RACE reads, TCRdb records one entry per CDR3 protein without DNA. The table counts approximately 12,000 distinct CDR3 sequences; about 8.7% lies in the top ten. Sequenced: CD8+ T cells from PBMCs. The receptor set was obtained from a human donor in good health.

The chain uses TRBV7-9 and TRBJ2-2; TCRdb picks TRBD1, but there is no DNA to check that call. Germline V lookup: CDR1 SEHNR, CDR2 FQNEAQ (reference sequence). This CDR3 comprises 13 residues. CDR3 protein: CASRGQGPGELFF.

This chain connects TRBV12-3 or TRBV12-4 to TRBJ1-1. There are 12 residues in the CDR3. Here the CDR3 reads CASSLVRLEAFF.

CDR3 amino acids: CASSSTATNYGYTF. The gene calls are TRBV6-2 or TRBV6-3 and TRBJ1-2. The length of the CDR3 is 14 residues. Germline CDR1 is MNHEY and CDR2 is SVGEGT.

The chain uses TRBV6-2 or TRBV6-3 and TRBJ2-7; TCRdb proposes TRBD2, but this gene call is untestable without DNA. Per the germline V gene, CDR1 is MNHEY and CDR2 is SVGEGT. The CDR3 runs 21 residues. CDR3 loop: CASSYSTGWVTAGASGYEQYF.

The chain combines TRBV24-1 with TRBJ1-5. Germline loops: CDR1 KGHDR, CDR2 SFDVKD. The CDR3 extends over 15 amino acids. CDR3: CATSDPARAGQPQHF.

The V and J genes are TRBV27 and TRBJ2-5. Looked up from germline, CDR1 is MNHEY and CDR2 is SMNVEV (reference sequence). This CDR3 is 11 amino acids long. The CDR3 reads CASTMGGTQYF.

The gene calls are TRBV3-1 and TRBJ2-1. The CDR3 runs 12 residues. Germline CDR1 reads LGHDT; CDR2 reads YNNKEL (reference sequence). The CDR3 is CASSQTYNEQFF.

The chain couples TRBV6-1 to TRBJ2-5. This CDR3 has 11 amino acids. CDR1 and CDR2 from the germline V gene are MNHNS and SASEGT. The CDR3 here is CASNSLWTQYF.

Frequency places this clonotype as medium-sized. The genes are TRBV10-3 and TRBJ2-5. Per the germline V gene, CDR1 is ENHRY and CDR2 is SYGVKD. The CDR3 is made up of 15 amino acids. The CDR3 spells CAISESEQYQETQYF.

The J gene is TRBJ2-3, the V gene TRBV4-2. In germline, CDR1 is LGHNA, CDR2 YNFKEQ. The CDR3 sequence is 14 residues long. CDR3 loop: CASSQETSTDTQYF.

The V gene is TRBV19, the J gene TRBJ1-5. CDR3 length equals 16 residues. Germline CDR1 LNHDA, CDR2 SQIVND (reference sequence). CDR3 residues: CASSVGPSYSNQPQHF.

V usage is TRBV7-9 and J usage is TRBJ2-1; the TCRdb D gene call, TRBD2, has no DNA to confirm it. The CDR3 spans 14 residues. Germline CDR1 SEHNR, CDR2 FQNEAQ (reference sequence). The CDR3 loop reads CASSGGLVYNEQFF. Drawing the rest from reference TRBV7-9 and TRBJ2-1, the complete variable domain is DTGVSQNPRHKITKRGQNVTFRCDPISEHNRLYWYRQTLGQGPEFLTYFQNEAQLEKSRLLSDRFSAERPKGSFSTLEIQRTEQGDSAMYLCASSGGLVYNEQFFGPGTRLTVL.

This rearrangement joins TRBV13 to TRBJ1-5. The CDR3 spans 12 residues. CDR1 is PRHDT and CDR2 is FYEKMQ in the germline V gene (reference sequence). The CDR3: CASSLFNQPQHF.

V usage is TRBV6-4 and J usage is TRBJ2-3; TCRdb's D call, TRBD2, is unchecked because there is no DNA. The CDR3 sequence is 19 residues long. Germline V gene lookup returns CDR1 MRHNA and CDR2 SNTAGT. The CDR3 loop is CASSDPTSGRALTTDTQYF.

The chain is built from TRBV4-2 and TRBJ2-7. The germline V gene encodes CDR1 LGHNA and CDR2 YNFKEQ. This CDR3 comprises 14 residues. The CDR3: CASSQDVNPYEQYF.

By frequency, this clonotype registers medium-sized. The chain links TRBV5-5 to TRBJ2-1; TCRdb gives TRBD1 as the D gene, but with no DNA this cannot be confirmed. The CDR3 totals 15 residues. Germline CDR1 reads SGHKS; CDR2 reads YYEKEE (reference sequence). The CDR3 loop reads CASSQGVGAVNEQFF.

The chain uses TRBV7-9 and TRBJ2-7; the TRBD2 assignment by TCRdb is unverifiable without DNA. CDR1 is SEHNR, CDR2 FQNEAQ, per germline (reference sequence). This CDR3 has 15 residues. This CDR3 is CASSLAGGGAYEQYF.

The CDR3 loop reads CASSLWGGDTDTQYF. This chain links TRBV7-9 with TRBJ2-3; TCRdb lists TRBD1, though no DNA is available to test this call. Germline CDR1 and CDR2: SEHNR and FQNEAQ (reference sequence). This CDR3 region has 15 residues.

The gene calls are TRBV24-1 and TRBJ2-1; TCRdb's D gene call, TRBD2, goes unchecked for lack of DNA. This CDR3 region has 16 residues. Germline-derived CDR1 and CDR2 are KGHDR and SFDVKD. The CDR3 here is CATSGGLRSSYNEQFF.

Measured by frequency, this clonotype is medium-sized. This rearrangement joins TRBV29-1 to TRBJ2-7; the D gene TCRdb calls, TRBD1, cannot be checked with no DNA. This CDR3 contains 14 residues. Germline-derived CDR1 and CDR2 are SQVTM and ANQGSEA. The chain's CDR3 is CSVTGGQDYYEQYF.

V usage is TRBV30 and J usage is TRBJ2-3; lacking DNA, the TRBD2 call made by TCRdb goes unchecked. This CDR3 is built from 16 residues. CDR1 GTSNPN and CDR2 SVGIG come from the germline V gene (reference sequence). The CDR3 spells CAWSVRLALGTDTQYF.

This chain joins TRBV7-6 and TRBJ2-2; no DNA is available, so the TRBD2 call from TCRdb remains unchecked. Germline values: CDR1 SGHVS, CDR2 FNYEAQ. The CDR3 is 16 amino acids. The CDR3 spells CASSLLAGESTGELFF.

The chain carries TRBV6-2 or TRBV6-3 and TRBJ1-1. The CDR3 spans 11 residues. Germline loops: CDR1 MNHEY, CDR2 SVGEGT. CDR3 sequence: CATKRDTEAFF.

The genes are TRBV7-9 and TRBJ2-5; the TCRdb call, TRBD1, lacks DNA for checking. From germline, CDR1 is SEHNR and CDR2 FQNEAQ (reference sequence). The CDR3 is 18 amino acids. CDR3: CASSSPLRTGWMEETQYF. Full variable domain (remainder filled in from reference TRBV7-9 and TRBJ2-5): DTGVSQNPRHKITKRGQNVTFRCDPISEHNRLYWYRQTLGQGPEFLTYFQNEAQLEKSRLLSDRFSAERPKGSFSTLEIQRTEQGDSAMYLCASSSPLRTGWMEETQYFGPGTRLLVL.

This chain connects TRBV7-3 to TRBJ2-1; the D call of TRBD2 rests on TCRdb alone, since no DNA is present to check it. Germline CDR1 and CDR2: SGHTA and FQGTGA. The CDR3 is made up of 16 amino acids. The CDR3 spells CASSLTIRAPYNEQFF.

V is TRBV28 and J is TRBJ1-2. There are 13 residues in the CDR3. Germline CDR1 reads MDHEN; CDR2 reads SYDVKM. CDR3 loop: CASSLGGGYGYTF.

The rearrangement joins TRBV13 to TRBJ2-5. The CDR3 length is 12 residues. The V gene's germline CDR1 is PRHDT and CDR2 FYEKMQ (reference sequence). CDR3 residues: CASSLVRETQYF. The complete variable domain, with remaining parts taken from reference TRBV13 and TRBJ2-5, reads AAGVIQSPRHLIKEKRETATLKCYPIPRHDTVYWYQQGPGQDPQFLISFYEKMQSDKGSIPDRFSAQQFSDYHSELNMSSLELGDSALYFCASSLVRETQYFGPGTRLLVL.

This clonotype is identified as large from frequency. J is TRBJ2-1 and V is TRBV7-9; TCRdb's assignment of TRBD1 cannot be checked, as there is no DNA. From germline, CDR1 is SEHNR and CDR2 FQNEAQ (reference sequence). CDR3 length: 13 amino acids. This chain's CDR3 is CASSPGQRSEQFF.

The genes are TRBV3-1 and TRBJ2-3; the TCRdb call, TRBD2, lacks DNA for checking. The germline CDR1 and CDR2 sequences are LGHDT and YNNKEL (reference sequence). The CDR3 consists of 17 residues. The CDR3 here is CASSQEDYAGGSDTQYF.